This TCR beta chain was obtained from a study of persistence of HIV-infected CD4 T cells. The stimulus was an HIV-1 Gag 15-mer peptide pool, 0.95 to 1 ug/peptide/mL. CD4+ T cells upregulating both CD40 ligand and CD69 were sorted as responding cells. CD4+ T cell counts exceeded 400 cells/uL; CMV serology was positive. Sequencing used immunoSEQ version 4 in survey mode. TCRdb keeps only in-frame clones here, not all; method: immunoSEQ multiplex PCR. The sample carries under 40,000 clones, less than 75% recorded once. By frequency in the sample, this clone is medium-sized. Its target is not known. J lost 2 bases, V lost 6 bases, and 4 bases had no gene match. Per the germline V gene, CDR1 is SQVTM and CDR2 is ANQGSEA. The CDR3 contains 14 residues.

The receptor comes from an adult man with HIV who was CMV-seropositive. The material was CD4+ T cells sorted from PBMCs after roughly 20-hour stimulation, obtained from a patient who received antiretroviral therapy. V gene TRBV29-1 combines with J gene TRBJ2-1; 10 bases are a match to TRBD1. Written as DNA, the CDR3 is TGCAGCGTCCGCGACAGGGGGCCCTACAATGAGCAGTTCTTC. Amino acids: CSVRDRGPYNEQFF.